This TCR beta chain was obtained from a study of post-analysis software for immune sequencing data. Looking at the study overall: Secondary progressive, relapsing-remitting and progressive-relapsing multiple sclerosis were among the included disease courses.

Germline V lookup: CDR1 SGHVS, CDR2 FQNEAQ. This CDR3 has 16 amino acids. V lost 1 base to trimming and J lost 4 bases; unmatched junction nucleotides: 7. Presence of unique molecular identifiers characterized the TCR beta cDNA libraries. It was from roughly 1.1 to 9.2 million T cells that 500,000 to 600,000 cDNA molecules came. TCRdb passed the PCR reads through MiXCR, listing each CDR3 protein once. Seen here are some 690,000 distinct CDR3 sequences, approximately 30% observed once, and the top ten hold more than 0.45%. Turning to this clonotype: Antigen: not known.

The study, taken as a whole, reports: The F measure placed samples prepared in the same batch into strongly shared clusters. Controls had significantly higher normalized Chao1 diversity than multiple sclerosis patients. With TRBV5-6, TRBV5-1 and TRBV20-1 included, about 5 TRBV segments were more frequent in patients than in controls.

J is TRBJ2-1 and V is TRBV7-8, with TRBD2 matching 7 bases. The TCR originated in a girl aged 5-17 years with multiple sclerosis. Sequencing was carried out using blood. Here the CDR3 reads CASSLGALAEYNEQFF. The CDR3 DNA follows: TGTGCCAGCAGCTTAGGGGCGCTAGCGGAATACAATGAGCAGTTCTTC.